This TCR beta chain was observed in a study of shared clonotypes between healthy human individuals. Study conclusions and caveats: Sampling used blood alone; tissue repertoires probably differ. Rarefaction indicated that sorted-subset sequencing remained incomplete although depth was large. Compared with clonotypes that all four donors shared, non-shared clonotypes had lower generation probabilities.

The V gene's germline CDR1 is ENHRY and CDR2 SYGVKD. The V end was cut by 8 bases, the J end by 5 bases, with 12 bases between. The CDR3 has 12 amino acids. Note on this clone: The antigen is not known.

In the source study's methods: Filtering differed since immunoSEQ provided only junctions, with no quality scores. Here immunoSEQ multiplex PCR was the method, and the copy in TCRdb shows in-frame clones only, minus some. That table gives V, J and clone size, and the DNA gave D and trimming. The top ten hold 0.7% to 0.95% of the sample, which has over 950,000 clones, approximately 75% seen once. The sample was memory CD4+ T cells from PBMCs. As to subset: CD45RA-negative fraction. This receptor was taken from a man aged 18 to 35 in good health. Some clones in this sample may be carry-over from other donors' samples. The rearrangement links TRBV10-3 to TRBJ1-1; D is undetermined. CDR3 in amino acids: CAIGRGGTEAFF. CDR3 nucleotides: TGTGCCATCGGCCGGGGTGGGACTGAAGCTTTCTTT.